Listed below are T cell receptor beta chains from one sample, sequenced in a study of molecular identifiers for immune sequencing clone quantification. TCRdb reprocessed the PCR reads via MiXCR and lists one record per CDR3 protein. Of approximately 680,000 distinct CDR3 sequences listed, roughly 23% are singletons. The sequenced sample was naive CD8+ T cells from blood, with Jurkat cell RNA spiked in. The source of these receptors is a human donor in good health. Some libraries in this study had Jurkat cell RNA spiked in. CDR3s include the opening cysteine and the closing phenylalanine or tryptophan. The D gene is left open where the match is weak. For some rows the clone size is stated as once, few or many, or as a class when expanded; others skip it.

v_gene	j_gene	d_gene	abundance	CDR3nt	CDR3aa
TRBV5-3	TRBJ1-6	NA	once	TGTGCCAGCAGCCAACGGCACAGCTATAATTCACCCCTCCACTTT	CASSQRHSYNSPLHF
TRBV5-6	TRBJ1-5	NA	NA	TGTGCCGGCAGCCGGGGGGGGGGACGCAATCAGCCCCAGCATTTT	CAGSRGGGRNQPQHF
TRBV7-8	TRBJ1-5	NA	few	TGTGCCAGCAGCTTAGTTGACCACAATCAGCCCCAGCATTTT	CASSLVDHNQPQHF
TRBV11-3	TRBJ1-5	TRBD1	NA	TGTGCCAGCAGCTTAACCGGGACAGATCATAGCAATCAGCCCCAGCATTTT	CASSLTGTDHSNQPQHF
TRBV5-8	TRBJ2-5	TRBD1	NA	TGTGCCAGCAGACGACGGACAGGGACCCAAGAGACCCAGTACTTC	CASRRRTGTQETQYF
TRBV2	TRBJ2-4	NA	many	TGTGCCAGCAGTGATATGGGGGGCCGGGACATTCAGTACTTC	CASSDMGGRDIQYF
TRBV4-3	TRBJ2-2	NA	many	TGCGCCAGCAGCCAAGAGGGCGCATTGAACACCGGGGAGCTGTTTTTT	CASSQEGALNTGELFF
TRBV7-9	TRBJ2-3	TRBD2	few	TGTGCCAGCAGCTTAGGGACTAGCGGGGGACACACAGATACGCAGTATTTT	CASSLGTSGGHTDTQYF
TRBV7-2	TRBJ2-7	TRBD2	few	TGTGCCAGCAGCTTAGGAGACGCGGGAGGGCCCCCTTACGAGCAGTACTTC	CASSLGDAGGPPYEQYF
TRBV14	TRBJ1-5	NA	many	TGTGCCAGCAGCCAAGACAGGGATCAGCCCCAGCATTTT	CASSQDRDQPQHF
TRBV13	TRBJ2-7	NA	few	TGTGCCAGCAGCGCCCTCAGAGACGAGCAGTACTTC	CASSALRDEQYF
TRBV18	TRBJ1-5	NA	NA	TGTGCCAGCTCACCCCCGGGGTCGGGGTTATACAATCAGCCCCAGCATTTT	CASSPPGSGLYNQPQHF
TRBV10-3	TRBJ2-7	NA	many	TGTGCCATCAATTCTGACAGCGACGAGCAGTACTTC	CAINSDSDEQYF
TRBV28	TRBJ2-7	TRBD1	few	TGTGCCAGCAGCCTTAACAGGGGATGGTCCTACGAGCAGTACTTC	CASSLNRGWSYEQYF
TRBV28	TRBJ2-4	TRBD2	few	TGTGCCAGCAGTTCTCACCCAGCGGGAGGGTTCAAAAACATTCAGTACTTC	CASSSHPAGGFKNIQYF
TRBV7-9	TRBJ2-7	NA	few	TGTGCCAGCAGCTTAGGGACAGAAGCAATCACCTACGAGCAGTACTTC	CASSLGTEAITYEQYF
TRBV29-1	TRBJ2-3	NA	NA	TGCAGCGTTGATAGGTTGGCAGTCGATACGCAGTATTTT	CSVDRLAVDTQYF
TRBV7-2	TRBJ2-3	TRBD1	many	TGTGCCAGCAGCGGGAGACAGGGGCAAGCTTCAGATACGCAGTATTTT	CASSGRQGQASDTQYF
TRBV7-9	TRBJ2-7	TRBD2	NA	TGTGCCAGCAGCTTAAGGGACGCGGGGGATGAGCAGTACTTC	CASSLRDAGDEQYF
TRBV4-3	TRBJ2-2	NA	NA	TGCGCCAGCAGCCAAGAAGTCTCCGGGGAGCTGTTTTTT	CASSQEVSGELFF
TRBV20-1	TRBJ2-1	NA	many	TGCAGTGCTAGAGATGAGGGGAATGAGCAGTTCTTC	CSARDEGNEQFF
TRBV5-1	TRBJ2-3	NA	many	TGCGCCAGCAGCTTGGATTATAGGGACGTCACAGATACGCAGTATTTT	CASSLDYRDVTDTQYF
TRBV4-1	TRBJ1-5	NA	many	TGCGCCAGCAGCCAAGTGTCGGGCCTCGTAGGCGATCAGCCCCAGCATTTT	CASSQVSGLVGDQPQHF
TRBV12-3/TRBV12-4	TRBJ1-5	TRBD1	many	TGTGCCAGCAGTTCGACAGGGGTCTACAATCAGCCCCAGCATTTT	CASSSTGVYNQPQHF
TRBV20-1	TRBJ2-7	TRBD2	few	TGCAGTGCTAGGGGGGGGACTAGCGGGAGGGGCGAGCAGTACTTC	CSARGGTSGRGEQYF
TRBV7-8	TRBJ1-5	TRBD1	few	TGTGCCAGCAGCTTAGAGGGACAGAGCAATCAGCCCCAGCATTTT	CASSLEGQSNQPQHF
TRBV2	TRBJ2-5	TRBD2	NA	TGTGCCAGCAGTGGGTCGATGGGACTAGCGGGAGTGGAGACCCAGTACTTC	CASSGSMGLAGVETQYF
TRBV6-6	TRBJ2-7	NA	NA	TGTGCCAGCAGTCAGGGGGGCTACGGGCAGTACTTC	CASSQGGYGQYF
TRBV2	TRBJ1-1	NA	many	TGTGCCAGCAGTGGCCCAAACGGGGGAACTGAAGCTTTCTTT	CASSGPNGGTEAFF
TRBV13	TRBJ2-4	NA	many	TGTGCCAGCAGCGTGGGACTTAAAAACATTCAGTACTTC	CASSVGLKNIQYF
TRBV7-8	TRBJ2-5	TRBD1	NA	TGTGCCAACAGCTGGACAGGCCCTCAAGGGACCCAGTACTTC	CANSWTGPQGTQYF
TRBV12-3/TRBV12-4	TRBJ1-2	NA	NA	TGTGCCAGCAGCCGTCCAGGGGAGTATGGCTACACCTTC	CASSRPGEYGYTF
TRBV20-1	TRBJ2-2	TRBD1	few	TGCAGTGCTAGAGATGACAGGGTGGCGGCCGGGGAGCTGTTTTTT	CSARDDRVAAGELFF
TRBV12-3/TRBV12-4	TRBJ2-1	TRBD1	NA	TGTGCCAGCGCCACACCGGGACAGGGGATTAATGAGCAGTTCTTC	CASATPGQGINEQFF
TRBV5-1	TRBJ2-7	TRBD2	NA	TGCGCCAGCAGCTTCAGACTAGCGGACACCTACGAGCAGTACTTC	CASSFRLADTYEQYF
TRBV5-4	TRBJ2-5	TRBD2	few	TGTGCCAGCAGCTTGGCCCCCGGACTAGCGTCGGATACCCAGTACTTC	CASSLAPGLASDTQYF